These T cell receptor beta chains were read from a single sample in a study of cytomegalovirus exposure and HLA in healthy donors. TCRdb's table, derived via immunoSEQ multiplex PCR, lists solely in-frame clones and lacks some. Counted here are over 100,000 clones, around 81% occurring once; the ten biggest clones make up less than 2.5%. Sequencing was performed on PBMCs. The source of these receptors is a woman under 40 in good health and CMV-seronegative. The conserved cysteine and the conserved F or W are not part of the CDR3 here.

j_call	v_call	cdr3_aa
TRBJ2-3	TRBV29-1	SVGAGGSKDTQY
TRBJ1-4	TRBV7-8	ASSLVLGGLREKLF
TRBJ1-1	TRBV2	ASSELENTEAF
TRBJ2-1	TRBV11-2	ASRPRLAAYNEQF
TRBJ2-2	TRBV19	ASSIDGPTGELF
TRBJ2-5	TRBV6-1	ASSELRAGMGETQY
TRBJ2-1	TRBV11-2	ASSLGLDVSWQF
TRBJ1-2	TRBV19	ASSIVTSRDRYIGYT
TRBJ2-7	TRBV5-1	ASSFGSRAGGVEQY
TRBJ2-3	TRBV11-3	ASSLGIAGSSTDTQY
TRBJ2-3	TRBV11-2	ASSPSAATSDTQY
TRBJ2-1	TRBV7-9	ASLGGGRGSYNEQF
TRBJ2-1	TRBV6-4	ASSDPSILNEQF
TRBJ2-1	TRBV25-1	ASSVSYNEQF
TRBJ1-2	TRBV6-1	ASSVGGARRGYT
TRBJ2-7	TRBV11-2	ASSRGYEQY
TRBJ2-7	TRBV5-1	ASSQDRNAYEQY
TRBJ2-2	TRBV25-1	ASSESNLNTGELF
TRBJ2-1	TRBV27	ASSLTSGRPDEQF
TRBJ2-2	TRBV10-1	ASSSSFSANTGELF
TRBJ1-2	TRBV25-1	ASRDPGQAAYGYT
NA	TRBV7-9	ASSLVLYEQY
TRBJ2-7	TRBV6-5	ASSLGTASYEQY
TRBJ2-1	TRBV6-5	ASSQIAGAVNEQF
TRBJ2-6	TRBV28	ASSWAGTGANVLT
TRBJ2-3	TRBV7-3	ASSSNEAHTQY
TRBJ2-5	TRBV25-1	ASSDARSETQY
TRBJ2-3	TRBV5-1	ASSLVAVPDTQY
TRBJ2-1	TRBV5-6	ASSYRTSGSSYNEQF
TRBJ1-1	TRBV9	ASSAREVTEAF
TRBJ2-5	TRBV7-9	ASSLDGSTRETQY
TRBJ1-5	TRBV28	ASRPALTGANQPQH
TRBJ2-3	TRBV9	ASSVVARDTQY
TRBJ2-7	TRBV6-6	ASSTRGTVYEQY
TRBJ1-2	TRBV5-4	ASSLGDRGSDYGYT
TRBJ2-3	TRBV2	ASSEGLALSTDTQY
TRBJ2-2	TRBV14	ASSQQGDYTGELF
TRBJ2-1	TRBV27	ASSSPAGGNEQF
TRBJ2-3	TRBV6-5	ATTAEGSDTQY
TRBJ2-3	TRBV6-6	ASRNGRTRDTQY
TRBJ2-1	TRBV6-1	ASSEVAGFGLNEQF
TRBJ2-7	TRBV12-5	ASGLENNTYEQY
TRBJ2-1	TRBV5-1	ASSLVESGYNEQF
TRBJ2-3	TRBV5-1	ASSPGTSGRATDTQY
TRBJ1-5	TRBV11-2	ASSLSGAGNQPQH
TRBJ2-7	TRBV4-1	ASSQVSAGSEQY
TRBJ2-7	TRBV19	ASHGAGDYEQY
TRBJ2-1	TRBV6-1	ASSVIRTSVLNEQF
TRBJ2-1	TRBV21-1	ASSTPGGGTSGRTNYNEQF
TRBJ2-5	TRBV28	ASSGRLSGGTETQY
TRBJ2-7	TRBV27	ASSPGTSGRVSYEQY
TRBJ1-5	TRBV5-1	ASSQGQGAGQPQH
TRBJ2-3	TRBV5-4	ASSLHLVLRWDTQY